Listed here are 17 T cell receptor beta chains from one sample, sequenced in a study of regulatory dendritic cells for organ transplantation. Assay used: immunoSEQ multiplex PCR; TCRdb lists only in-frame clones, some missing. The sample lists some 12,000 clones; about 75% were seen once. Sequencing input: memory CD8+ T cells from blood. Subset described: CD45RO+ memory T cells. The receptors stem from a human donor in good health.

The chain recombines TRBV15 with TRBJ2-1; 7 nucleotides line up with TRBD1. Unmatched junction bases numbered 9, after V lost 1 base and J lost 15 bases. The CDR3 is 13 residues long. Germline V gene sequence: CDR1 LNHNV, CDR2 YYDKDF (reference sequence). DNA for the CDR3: TGTGCCACCAGCAGAGCCACAGGGGAAAAAGGGTTCTTC. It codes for CATSRATGEKGFF. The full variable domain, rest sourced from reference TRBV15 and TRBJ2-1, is DAMVIQNPRYQVTQFGKPVTLSCSQTLNHNVMYWYQQKSSQAPKLLFHYYDKDFNNEADTPDNFQSRRPNTSFCFLDIRSPGLGDTAMYLCATSRATGEKGFFGPGTRLTVL.

For the CDR3, the DNA is TGTGCCAGCAGCCAAGGGGAGCGCACTAATGAAAAACTGTTTTTT. Translating gives CASSQGERTNEKLFF. V and J are TRBV4-2 and TRBJ1-4, with D uncertain. The length of the CDR3 is 15 residues. V shed 1 base and J shed 2 bases, with 8 bases lying between them. The germline CDR1 and CDR2 sequences are LGHNA and YNFKEQ.

CDR3: CASLSGLAGGDTQYF. As DNA, the CDR3 is TGTGCCAGCTTGAGTGGGCTAGCGGGAGGGGATACGCAGTATTTT. The chain couples TRBV6-6 to TRBJ2-3; TRBD2 agrees at 12 bases. The germline V gene encodes CDR1 MNHNY and CDR2 SVGAGI (reference sequence). This CDR3 is 15 amino acids long. Trimming at V came to 8 bases and at J to 6 bases, leaving 9 bases not matched to a gene.

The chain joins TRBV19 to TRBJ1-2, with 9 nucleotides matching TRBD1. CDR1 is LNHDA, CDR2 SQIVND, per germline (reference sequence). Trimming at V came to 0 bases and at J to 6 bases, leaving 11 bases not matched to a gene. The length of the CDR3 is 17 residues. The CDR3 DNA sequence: TGTGCCAGTAGTATAGATCAAGTCCCGGGACAGGGAAATGGCTACACCTTC. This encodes CASSIDQVPGQGNGYTF.

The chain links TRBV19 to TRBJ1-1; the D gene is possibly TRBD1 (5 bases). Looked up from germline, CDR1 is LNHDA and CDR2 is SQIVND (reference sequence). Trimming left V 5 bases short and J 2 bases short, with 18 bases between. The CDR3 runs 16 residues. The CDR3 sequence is CASSPLEGRINTEAFF. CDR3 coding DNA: TGTGCCAGTAGTCCGTTGGAGGGGAGGATAAACACTGAAGCTTTCTTT.

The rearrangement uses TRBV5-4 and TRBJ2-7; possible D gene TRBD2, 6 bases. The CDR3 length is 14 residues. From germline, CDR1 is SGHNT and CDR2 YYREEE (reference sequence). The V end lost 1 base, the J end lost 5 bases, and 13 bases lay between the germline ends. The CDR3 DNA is TGTGCCAGCAGCTTGTGGCAGGGCGGGAACGAGCAGTACTTC. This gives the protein CASSLWQGGNEQYF.

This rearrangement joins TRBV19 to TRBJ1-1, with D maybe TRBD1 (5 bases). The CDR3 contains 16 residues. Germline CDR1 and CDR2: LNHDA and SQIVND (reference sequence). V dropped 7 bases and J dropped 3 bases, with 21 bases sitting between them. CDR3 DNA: TGTGCCAGTACCCCCCCGGGAGGGGCAGAGGACACTGAAGCTTTCTTT. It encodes CASTPPGGAEDTEAFF. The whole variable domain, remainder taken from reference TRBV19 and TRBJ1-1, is DGGITQSPKYLFRKEGQNVTLSCEQNLNHDAMYWYRQDPGQGLRLIYYSQIVNDFQKGDIAEGYSVSREKKESFPLTVTSAQKNPTAFYLCASTPPGGAEDTEAFFGQGTRLTVV.

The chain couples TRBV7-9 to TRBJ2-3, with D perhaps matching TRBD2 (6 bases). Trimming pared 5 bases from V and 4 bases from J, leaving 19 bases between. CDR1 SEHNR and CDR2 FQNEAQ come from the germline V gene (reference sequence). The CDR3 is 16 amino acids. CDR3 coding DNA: TGTGCCAGCAGCCCAGACCGGGGAGGAGGCGCAGATACGCAGTATTTT. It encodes CASSPDRGGGADTQYF.

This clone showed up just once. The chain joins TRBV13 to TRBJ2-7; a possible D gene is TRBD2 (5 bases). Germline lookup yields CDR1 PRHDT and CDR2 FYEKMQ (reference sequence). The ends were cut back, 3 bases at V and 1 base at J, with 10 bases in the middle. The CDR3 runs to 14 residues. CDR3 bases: TGTGCCAGCAGCTTTGAGGGCAGGTCCTACGAGCAGTACTTC. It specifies CASSFEGRSYEQYF.

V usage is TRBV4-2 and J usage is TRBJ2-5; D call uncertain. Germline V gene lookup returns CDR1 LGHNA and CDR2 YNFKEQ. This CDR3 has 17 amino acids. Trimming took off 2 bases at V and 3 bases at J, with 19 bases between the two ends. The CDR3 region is CASSQRAKSGYEETQYF. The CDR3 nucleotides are TGTGCCAGCAGCCAAAGGGCTAAGTCGGGCTACGAAGAGACCCAGTACTTC.

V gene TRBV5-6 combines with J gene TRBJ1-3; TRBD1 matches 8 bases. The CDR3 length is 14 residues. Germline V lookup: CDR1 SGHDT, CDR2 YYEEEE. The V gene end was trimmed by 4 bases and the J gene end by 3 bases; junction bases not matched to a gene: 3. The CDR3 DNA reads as TGTGCCAGCAGCCCGGACAGGGTTGGAAACACCATATATTTT. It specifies CASSPDRVGNTIYF.

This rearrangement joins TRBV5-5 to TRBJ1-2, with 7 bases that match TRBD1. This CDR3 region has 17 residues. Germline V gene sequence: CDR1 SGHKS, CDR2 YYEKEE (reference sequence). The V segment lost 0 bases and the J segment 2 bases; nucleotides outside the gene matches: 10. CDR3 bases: TGTGCCAGCAGCTTGGGACAGGGAATCGAACCAAACTATGGCTACACCTTC. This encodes CASSLGQGIEPNYGYTF.

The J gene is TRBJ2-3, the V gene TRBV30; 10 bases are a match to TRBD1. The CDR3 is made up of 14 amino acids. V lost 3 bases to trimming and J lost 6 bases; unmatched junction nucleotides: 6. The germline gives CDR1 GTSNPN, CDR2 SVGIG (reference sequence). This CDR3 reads CAWRGTGDADTQYF. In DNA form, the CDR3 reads TGTGCCTGGAGGGGGACAGGGGATGCGGATACGCAGTATTTT.

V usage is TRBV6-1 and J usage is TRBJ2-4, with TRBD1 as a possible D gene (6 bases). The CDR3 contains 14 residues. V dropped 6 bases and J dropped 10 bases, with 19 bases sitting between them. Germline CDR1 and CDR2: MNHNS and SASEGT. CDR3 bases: TGTGCCAGCAGCGAGGACAGCGAAGGCTTTATTCAGTACTTC. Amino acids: CASSEDSEGFIQYF.

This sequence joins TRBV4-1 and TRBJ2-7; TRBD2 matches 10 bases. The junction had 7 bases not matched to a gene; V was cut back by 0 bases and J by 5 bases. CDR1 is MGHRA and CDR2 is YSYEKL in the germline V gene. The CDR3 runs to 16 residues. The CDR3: CASSQDELAGVNEQYF. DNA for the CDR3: TGCGCCAGCAGCCAAGATGAGCTAGCGGGAGTGAACGAGCAGTACTTC.

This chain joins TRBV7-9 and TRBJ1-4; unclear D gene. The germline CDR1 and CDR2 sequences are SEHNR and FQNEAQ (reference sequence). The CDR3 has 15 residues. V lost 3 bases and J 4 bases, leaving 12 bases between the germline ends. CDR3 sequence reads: CASSLSEQSNEKLFF. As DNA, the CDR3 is TGTGCCAGCAGCTTGTCCGAACAGAGTAATGAAAAACTGTTTTTT.

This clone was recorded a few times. CDR3 region: CASSETSGGGKNIQYF. The CDR3 DNA reads TGTGCCAGCAGTGAGACTAGCGGGGGGGGAAAAAACATTCAGTACTTC. V gene TRBV6-4 combines with J gene TRBJ2-4; 14 positions match TRBD2. The CDR3 is 16 amino acids. Germline CDR1 MRHNA, CDR2 SNTAGT. Trimming took 3 bases from V and 4 from J; bases not matched to a gene: 2.